Listed below are T cell receptor beta chains from one sample, sequenced in a study of blood T cell repertoires in COVID-19. Assay used: immunoSEQ multiplex PCR; TCRdb lists only in-frame clones, some missing. The repertoire holds some 300,000 clones, around nine tenths seen once, with around 3.9% in the top ten. Material: PBMCs or T cells enriched from blood (not recorded which). All receptors derive from a woman aged 25 to 39 who had been exposed to COVID-19. Both conserved end residues are part of each CDR3. D genes are given only for firm matches. Only some rows state a clone size, as once, few, many or a class for expanded clones.

j_call	clone_size	v_call	d_call	cdr3_nt	cdr3_aa
TRBJ2-1	once	TRBV7-9	.	TGTGCCAGCAGCTTTGTAGATGAGCAGTTCTTC	CASSFVDEQFF
TRBJ1-2	.	TRBV9	.	TGTGCCAGCAGCGTCGGGGTTAACTATGGCTACACCTTC	CASSVGVNYGYTF
TRBJ2-3	.	TRBV4-3	TRBD2	TGCGCCAGCAGCCAAGCCCAGACTAGCGTCACAGATACGCAGTATTTT	CASSQAQTSVTDTQYF
TRBJ1-4	.	TRBV5-1	.	TGCGCCAGCAGCTTGGGAGGGTCAACTAATGAAAAACTGTTTTTT	CASSLGGSTNEKLFF
TRBJ2-1	.	TRBV6-5	TRBD1	TGTGCCAGCAGTTCGGGACAGGGGCACAATGAGCAGTTCTTC	CASSSGQGHNEQFF
TRBJ1-6	.	TRBV15	.	TGTGCCACCAGCGGCCTAGGACAGTTCTATAATTCACCCCTCCACTTT	CATSGLGQFYNSPLHF
TRBJ1-1	.	TRBV7-2	TRBD1	TGTGCCAGCAGCAGTACAGGGGTGAAGAACACTGAAGCTTTCTTT	CASSSTGVKNTEAFF
TRBJ1-1	.	TRBV11-2	.	TGTGCCAGCAGCTTAGATCTCGGGGGGCGTACTGAAGCTTTCTTT	CASSLDLGGRTEAFF
TRBJ1-2	once	TRBV5-5	.	TGTGCCAGCAGCTTTCAGGGGATGGACTATGGCTACACCTTC	CASSFQGMDYGYTF
TRBJ1-1	.	TRBV5-5	TRBD1	TGTGCCAGCAGCTTGGGGGACAGGGGAGGAACTGAAGCTTTCTTT	CASSLGDRGGTEAFF
TRBJ2-7	.	TRBV21-1	.	TGTGCCAGCAGCAAAGTTGTCGCAGGGGGCTTTTACGAGCAGTACTTC	CASSKVVAGGFYEQYF
TRBJ1-1	.	TRBV3-1/TRBV3-2	.	TGTGCCAGCAGCGCTTCTAGGGCGCGGGACGCTTTCTTT	CASSASRARDAFF
TRBJ2-2	.	TRBV28	.	TGTGCCAGCAGTCCCATCGGGGGGCCCGGGGAGCTGTTTTTT	CASSPIGGPGELFF
TRBJ2-1	.	TRBV7-9	TRBD1	TGTGCCAGCAGCTTACTACAGGGGACCTACAATGAGCAGTTCTTC	CASSLLQGTYNEQFF
TRBJ2-7	.	TRBV19	.	TGTGCCACCGCTCGGGGATCCCTTTACGAGCAGTACTTC	CATARGSLYEQYF
TRBJ2-5	.	TRBV11-2	.	TGTGCCAGCAGCCAGGGGCTAACGGGGGAGACCCAGTACTTC	CASSQGLTGETQYF
TRBJ1-2	.	TRBV5-1	TRBD1	TGCGCCAGCAGCTCCACAGGGGGCGGGGGCTACACCTTC	CASSSTGGGGYTF
TRBJ1-4	.	TRBV4-3	.	TGCGCCAGCAGCCAAGATTGGGCCCGAGGGTTGGGTTACGAAAAACTGTTTTTT	CASSQDWARGLGYEKLFF
TRBJ1-5	.	TRBV19	.	TGTGCCAGTAGTATAGGTGACACAATACCCAATCAGCCCCAGCATTTT	CASSIGDTIPNQPQHF
TRBJ2-5	.	TRBV7-2	.	TGTGCCAGCAGCAACACCCGGGGTTCAGAGACCCAGTACTTC	CASSNTRGSETQYF
TRBJ2-1	.	TRBV7-9	TRBD2	TGTGCCAGCAGCCACCCAGCGGGGGCTTACAATGAGCAGTTCTTC	CASSHPAGAYNEQFF
TRBJ1-2	.	TRBV5-1	TRBD1	TGCGCCAGCAGCTTGGGTGGAGGGGGCAGCTATGGCTACACCTTC	CASSLGGGGSYGYTF
TRBJ2-7	.	TRBV3-1/TRBV3-2	TRBD2	TGTGCCAGCAGCCAAGGTCCACTAGCGTACTACGAGCAGTACTTC	CASSQGPLAYYEQYF
TRBJ2-5	.	TRBV5-4	.	TGTGCCAGCAGCCTGGACCCTACGAAAGAGACCCAGTACTTC	CASSLDPTKETQYF
TRBJ1-2	.	TRBV19	TRBD1	TGTGCCAGTAGTTACAGGGGAGCGGGCTATGGCTACACCTTC	CASSYRGAGYGYTF
TRBJ1-2	.	TRBV6-5	.	TGTGCCAGCGGCCCATCTAACTATGGCTACACCTTC	CASGPSNYGYTF
TRBJ1-1	.	TRBV18	TRBD1	TGTGCCAGCTCACCCGAGGACAGGGGGCAGACTGAAGCTTTCTTT	CASSPEDRGQTEAFF
TRBJ2-3	.	TRBV9	TRBD2	TGTGCCAGCAGCCCGCGGACTAGCGCAGATACGCAGTATTTT	CASSPRTSADTQYF
TRBJ2-7	.	TRBV27	.	TGTGCCAGCAGTCCCTCGGGCAGGGCGGTTTCCTACGAGCAGTACTTC	CASSPSGRAVSYEQYF
TRBJ2-1	.	TRBV5-1	TRBD2	TGCGCCAGCAGCTTGGCCCGACTAGCGGGGCCGAGGGTCACAAGGAATGAGCAGTTCTTC	CASSLARLAGPRVTRNEQFF
TRBJ2-5	.	TRBV13	TRBD1	TGTGCCAGCAGCTCCTTAGGGACAGGGGGCTTCGGGGAGACCCAGTACTTC	CASSSLGTGGFGETQYF
TRBJ2-5	once	TRBV18	.	TGTGCCAGCTCACCGGGGTTTAGGGGCGTTCGGGAGACCCAGTACTTC	CASSPGFRGVRETQYF
TRBJ1-5	.	TRBV29-1	TRBD1	TGCAGCGTTGCAGGGGGCTACAATCAGCCCCAGCATTTT	CSVAGGYNQPQHF
TRBJ2-3	.	TRBV5-6	.	TGTGCCAGCAGCTTCACTACAGATACGCAGTATTTT	CASSFTTDTQYF
TRBJ1-2	.	TRBV7-9	.	TGTGCCAGCAGCGCCAGTGGAGGGGATTATGGCTACACCTTC	CASSASGGDYGYTF
TRBJ2-5	.	TRBV5-5	TRBD1	TGTGCCAGCAGACCCTTGGGACAGGGTCAAGAGACCCAGTACTTC	CASRPLGQGQETQYF
TRBJ2-3	.	TRBV7-9	TRBD1	TGTGCCAGCAGCCCCAGGACAGGGGAAAGTGTGAATACGCAGTATTTT	CASSPRTGESVNTQYF
TRBJ1-1	few	TRBV4-2	.	TGTGCCAGCAGCCAAGAAGGGGCGGGGACTGAAGCTTTCTTT	CASSQEGAGTEAFF
TRBJ1-2	once	TRBV2	.	TGTGCCAGCAGTGAGCTTCCCCGCGCTAACTATGGCTACACCTTC	CASSELPRANYGYTF
TRBJ2-1	.	TRBV10-3	TRBD1	TGTGCAACGACAGGGACCTACAATGAGCAGTTCTTC	CATTGTYNEQFF
TRBJ2-7	.	TRBV7-9	.	TGTGCCAGCAGCTTAGGTGTGGTGGCAGGGTGGGACGAGCAGTACTTC	CASSLGVVAGWDEQYF
TRBJ1-1	.	TRBV7-9	TRBD1	TGTGCCAGCAGCCTGACAGGGGTCACTGAAGCTTTCTTT	CASSLTGVTEAFF
TRBJ2-3	.	TRBV10-3	.	TGTGCCATAAGCCGTGGGCCCGACACAGATACGCAGTATTTT	CAISRGPDTDTQYF
TRBJ2-3	.	TRBV7-3	TRBD2	TGTGCCAGCAGCTCGGGACTAGCGGCAGATACGCAGTATTTT	CASSSGLAADTQYF
TRBJ2-7	few	TRBV6-2/TRBV6-3	.	TGTGCCAGCAGTACAGGGAACTCCTACGAGCAGTACTTC	CASSTGNSYEQYF
TRBJ1-1	.	TRBV4-3	TRBD1	TGCGCCAGGTCAGGGGGCAGCGGGGTGTGGAAAGGGGACACTGAAGCTTTCTTT	CARSGGSGVWKGDTEAFF
TRBJ1-6	once	TRBV21-1	.	TGTGCCAGCAGACCCATTCAATTAGTCCCCCTCCACTTT	CASRPIQLVPLHF
TRBJ2-1	.	TRBV5-1	TRBD1	TGCGCCAGCAGTCCGGGACAGGGGGTGAGTGAGCAGTTCTTC	CASSPGQGVSEQFF
TRBJ1-1	.	TRBV27	.	TGTGCCAGCAGTTCGCTGACAGTGAACACTGAAGCTTTCTTT	CASSSLTVNTEAFF
TRBJ2-1	.	TRBV11-2	.	TGTGCCAGCAGCTTAGTCCCAGGATCCAATGAGCAGTTCTTC	CASSLVPGSNEQFF
TRBJ2-2	.	TRBV6-5	.	TGTGCCAGCACCCTAGCAGGGGTGGACACCGGGGAGCTGTTTTTT	CASTLAGVDTGELFF
TRBJ2-2	.	TRBV11-2	TRBD1	TGTGCCAGCAGCTGGTCGAAGGGGGCAGGCACCGGGGAGCTGTTTTTT	CASSWSKGAGTGELFF
TRBJ2-1	.	TRBV10-3	.	TGTGCCATCAGTGGGGAGGCTGAGCAGTTCTTC	CAISGEAEQFF
TRBJ1-2	.	TRBV29-1	TRBD1	TGCAGCGTTGAGGGGACAGGGCCCAATTATAACTATGGCTACACCTTC	CSVEGTGPNYNYGYTF
TRBJ2-7	.	TRBV3-1/TRBV3-2	TRBD2	TGTGCCAGCAGCCAAGTGAGCGGGGGGGCCTACGAGCAGTACTTC	CASSQVSGGAYEQYF